This T cell receptor (beta chain) was identified during a study of cytomegalovirus exposure and HLA in healthy donors. Study summary: HLA-typed donors were the source of some 85 million unique TCRs, which an early data release held. General study results and limits: Reports credit the classifier with highly specific, highly sensitive diagnosis of cytomegalovirus status. Across donors, most TCRs were seen rarely, yet some public ones were widespread.

This CDR3 is built from 16 residues. Germline V CDR1 and CDR2: SNHLY, FYNNEI. This clone has just a few counts. No antigen is known for it. The PCR used 60 Vbeta and 13 Jbeta primers. In the original processing: Roughly 83 million unique TCR beta chains, 9.5 million to 11 million of them shared, were counted by a later analysis. Some clones are missing from TCRdb's copy, which holds only in-frame ones; the method was immunoSEQ multiplex PCR. V, J and clone size are those of that table, while D and trimming were read from the DNA. The table shows over 110,000 clones, with 75% to 85% occurring only once.

Sequences were obtained from PBMCs. The genes are TRBV2 and TRBJ2-2; TRBD1 matches 8 bases. The clonotype comes from a woman in her 40s in good health and CMV-seropositive. For the CDR3, the DNA is TGTGCTGTCGACAGGGGAAACTCGGCTCCGGGGGGGGAGCTGTTTTTT. Amino acids: CAVDRGNSAPGGELFF.